The source of this T cell receptor beta chain is a study of T cells after posttransplantation cyclophosphamide. Cyclophosphamide on days +3 and +4 followed busulfan-fludarabine conditioning and a marrow graft. This clone was recorded many times. Its target is unknown. Sequenced by immunoSEQ multiplex PCR; TCRdb stores in-frame clones only, minus some. This table holds several thousand clones with no singletons; the top ten claim less than 6%. Trimming left V 0 bases short and J 6 bases short, with 12 bases between. CDR1 SGHDT and CDR2 YYEEEE come from the germline V gene. CDR3 size: 14 residues. Study findings and constraints: TRB clonality was highly associated with recipient CMV seropositivity and reactivation. Donor CD8+ memory clones often dominated recipient blood repertoires at later times. TRB overlap between skin or GI tissue T cells and blood was limited.

This specimen consisted of PBMCs, obtained after allogeneic stem cell transplant with posttransplant cyclophosphamide. The receptor was derived from a male patient aged 18-29 years who received an allogeneic stem cell transplant from an unrelated donor, was CMV-positive, and had acute and chronic GVHD. Some of the T cells may derive from the graft donor. The chain joins TRBV5-6 to TRBJ1-2, with D possibly TRBD1 on 6 matching bases. The CDR3 here is CASSLGQALDGYTF. In DNA, the CDR3 is TGTGCCAGCAGCTTGGGACAGGCTCTTGATGGCTACACCTTC.